This T cell receptor beta chain was profiled in a study of T cells in Graves' hyperthyroidism and ophthalmopathy (dated by TCRdb to the late 2010s). In terms of the full investigation: Peripheral blood samples were taken at the time of initial diagnosis, prior to any treatment. To identify distinguishing TCR V-J signatures, a discovery cohort of about 95 patients was used, comprising 43 with Graves' ophthalmopathy and approximately 58 with stable Graves' hyperthyroidism. Prospective prediction of ophthalmopathy was tested in an independent validation cohort consisting of fewer than 20 hyperthyroidism patients and around 16 patients who later progressed to ophthalmopathy. For training and testing, the 100 or so patients in the discovery cohort were randomly divided in a 7:3 ratio. Thyroid tissue and blood T-cell repertoires from six Graves' hyperthyroidism patients were also compared in the study. Once sampling was done, hyperthyroidism patients were given methimazole at a starting dose of 30 mg daily, whereas ophthalmopathy patients were given high-dose intravenous methylprednisolone. The paper describes TCR Vbeta CDR3 sequencing of 135 peripheral blood samples, made up of 43 ophthalmopathy patients, 70 to 80 hyperthyroidism patients and about 17 progressor patients.

TCR beta CDR3 regions were amplified from RNA transcripts. The TCR CDR3 was subjected to a first round of RT-PCR using the HTBI primer set and the Qiagen OneStep RT-PCR kit. Libraries were constructed in a second round of multiplex PCR, after which size selection and purification were performed. Paired-end sequencing of the libraries was performed with 100 bp reads on an Illumina HiSeq2000. The study's processing was this. SOAPnuke was used to process the raw data, throwing out any read that contained adapters or uncalled bases, had a mean Phred below 15, or lacked an exact constant-primer or identifier match. High-quality paired reads were merged using COPE v1.2.5, and each unique nucleotide sequence was defined as a clonotype. MiTCR v1.1 was used to align the clonotypes against IMGT TRBV, TRBD and TRBJ reference segments. The analysis included only V-J combinations with a frequency above 0.0001, which together covered approximately 99% of the repertoires. A TCS score was defined as the ratio between F50 (clonal expansion) and ExV (chaos), using BLOSUM62-based TCRdist between CDR3 peptides within each V-J. Welch's t-statistics and random forest reduced roughly 540 V-J features to 10 to 15, which were used in a naive Bayes classifier (R e1071). TCRdb trimmed public reads at Q25 via fastp, called clones via MiXCR and kept in-frame beta chains. Rows are combined by CDR3 protein, so each entry shows the most common genes and DNA. The V and J calls here are based on TCRdb, not the publication. Here the sample has over 350,000 distinct CDR3 sequences; roughly 18% occur a single time. Less than 45% of the sample rests with the top ten.

The CDR3, from cysteine to phenylalanine, totals 16 residues. CDR3 DNA is the only sequence kept; it has 48 bases, read in frame from the first base. The germline ends are 11 bases apart after V is trimmed by 4 bases and J by 0 bases. Looking up the germline V gene (reference sequence) yields CDR1 SGHKS and CDR2 YYEKEE. Concerning this clonotype: Its antigen remains unidentified. One base away there is no much larger clone; base qualities are not given.

Ophthalmopathy patients had moderately to severely active disease, Clinical Activity Score of at least 3, NOSPECS grade of at least 4, and duration under 3 months. Exclusion was applied to patients with uncontrolled infections, other autoimmune diseases, pregnancy or lactation. Diagnoses relied on clinical symptoms, serum thyroxine and TRAb, thyroid ultrasound and orbital computed tomography. PBMCs were isolated from 8 to 10 ml of fresh peripheral blood by Ficoll-Paque density gradient centrifugation. Total RNA was extracted with Trizol reagent, and quality was checked on an Agilent 2100 Bioanalyzer. What the work shows at the level of the full study, not this receptor alone: In validation, the model predicted progression to ophthalmopathy with around 71% sensitivity and approximately 78% specificity, a median of about six months before onset. In cross-validation, a model built on a 13 V-J signature told ophthalmopathy apart from stable hyperthyroidism with roughly 87% sensitivity and roughly 81% specificity, and in testing the same model reached 80%/75%. No statistical method was used to fix the sample size in advance, and group allocation was not hidden from the investigators. Most expanded thyroid clonotypes (frequency above 0.001) were also detected in blood, suggesting blood repertoires may reflect thyroid immune responses.

This receptor was taken from a young man with Graves' ophthalmopathy. The material sequenced was blood. Recombination linked TRBV5-5 to TRBJ2-6; a confident D gene designation cannot be given. The CDR3 protein is CASSPKPGSGANVLTF. At the DNA level, the sequence is TGTGCCAGCAGCCCAAAGCCGGGCTCTGGGGCCAACGTCCTGACTTTC.